This TCR beta chain was observed in a study of OX40 agonist ivuxolimab in advanced cancers. The table came from immunoSEQ multiplex PCR; TCRdb's copy has only in-frame clones and leaves some out. The sample has about 18,000 clones, 70% to 80% seen once. Germline-derived CDR1 and CDR2 are SEHNR and FQNEAQ (reference sequence). The V end was cut by 5 bases, the J end by 5 bases, with 10 bases between. The CDR3 covers 12 residues. Overall study results and limits: On average, a greater number of expanded clones characterised CD8+ T cells relative to CD4+. Clonal expansion in partial responders at 0.1-3.0 mg/kg ranked among the lowest. At doses 0.1 to 3.0 mg/kg, CD4+ and CD8+ clones expanded.

In the case of this clone: The target antigen is unknown.

The chain couples TRBV7-9 to TRBJ2-7; D unresolved. The material was CD4+ or CD8+ T cells sorted from blood, obtained in a trial of the OX40 agonist ivuxolimab. This clonotype originated in an adult with an advanced solid tumor such as melanoma, head and neck, liver or kidney cancer. The CDR3 DNA follows: TGTGCCAGCAGCGAAGACGCCCACGAGCAGTACTTC. Translated, it gives CASSEDAHEQYF.